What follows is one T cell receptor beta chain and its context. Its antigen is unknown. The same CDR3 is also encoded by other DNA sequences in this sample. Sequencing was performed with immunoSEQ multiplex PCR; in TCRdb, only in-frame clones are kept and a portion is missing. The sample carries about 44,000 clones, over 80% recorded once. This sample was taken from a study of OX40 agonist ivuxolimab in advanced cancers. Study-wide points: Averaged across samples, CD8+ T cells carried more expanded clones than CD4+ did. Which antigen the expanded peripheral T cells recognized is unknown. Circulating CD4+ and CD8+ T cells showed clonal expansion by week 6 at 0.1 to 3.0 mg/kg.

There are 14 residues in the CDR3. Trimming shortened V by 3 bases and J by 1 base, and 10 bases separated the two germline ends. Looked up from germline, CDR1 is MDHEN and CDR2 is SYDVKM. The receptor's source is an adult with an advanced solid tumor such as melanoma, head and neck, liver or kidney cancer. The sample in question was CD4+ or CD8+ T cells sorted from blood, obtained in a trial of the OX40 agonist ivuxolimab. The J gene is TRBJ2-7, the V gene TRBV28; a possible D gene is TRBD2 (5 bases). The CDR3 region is CASSFRGISYEQYF. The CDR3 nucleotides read TGTGCCAGCAGTTTCCGAGGGATATCCTACGAGCAGTACTTC.